One T cell receptor (beta chain) is described in this entry. The antigen is unknown. Primers for the PCR totalled 60 Vbeta and 13 Jbeta. Original methodology: Unique TCR beta chains numbered around 75 million in a later analysis, with around 10 million shared. Repertoires were generated with immunoSEQ multiplex PCR, while TCRdb's copy carries only in-frame clones and drops some. The V and J calls and clone size come from that table; D and trimming were worked out from the DNA. The data contain about 300,000 clones, roughly 89% of them singletons. There are 18 residues in the CDR3. The junction had 16 bases not matched to a gene; V was cut back by 2 bases and J by 3 bases. Germline values: CDR1 SGHTA, CDR2 FQGNSA. This entry belongs to a study of cytomegalovirus exposure and HLA in healthy donors. Points from the study as a whole: Sequencing likely produced, as an artifact, a cluster of highly shared sequence variants. Common viral pathogens seemed to be connected with several of the most significant clusters, according to a later analysis.

The clonotype originates from a man between 40 and 49 years old in good health and CMV-seropositive. J is TRBJ2-7 and V is TRBV7-2; 7 nucleotides align to TRBD2. The sequencing input was PBMCs. The CDR3 loop reads CASSLKTPGWEGSYEQYF. DNA of the CDR3: TGTGCCAGCAGCTTAAAGACCCCCGGTTGGGAGGGTAGCTACGAGCAGTACTTC.